A selection of T cell receptor beta chains follows, all from one sample in a study of blood T cells in healthy people across ages. MiXCR was run by TCRdb on the 5' RACE reads, yielding one entry per CDR3 protein. This table holds approximately 700,000 distinct CDR3 sequences, roughly 32% found once. The sample consisted of blood. The source is a woman aged 80 or over in good health. The CDR3 runs from the conserved cysteine through the conserved F or W.

v_call | cdr3_aa
TRBV10-3 | CAIRPGAPQETQYF
TRBV3-1 | CASSQSSRGGGGCGTQYF
TRBV5-1 | CASSLKRGGSEQFF
TRBV19 | CASSMGRDTQYF
TRBV30 | CAWSVGRAGNTIYF
TRBV6-1 | CASRPGTVYEQYF
TRBV20-1 | CSARGVQDTNYEQYF
TRBV7-2 | CASSAGQGLTEQYF
TRBV20-1 | CSARPLRGGRGDTQYF
TRBV7-9 | CASSETHRGAYNEQFF
TRBV20-1 | CSARDGFHRADGYTF
TRBV28 | CASTTRAGRRNEQFF
TRBV18 | CASSPTAGTDTQYF
TRBV2 | CASCEGTSLSYEQYF
TRBV27 | CASSQTQGAGETQYF
TRBV5-1 | CASSLAGYGNTIYF
TRBV20-1 | CSARWEYNEQFF
TRBV28 | CASSTTGGVTDTQYF